The 27 T cell receptor beta chains presented below share a single source sample, sequenced in a study of CD8+CD57+ T cells in acquired aplastic anemia (dated by TCRdb to 2016 to 2019). Patients chosen for sequencing had shown expansion of CD8+CD57+ cells by flow cytometry. Reads for this sample came from an Illumina HiSeq 2000. Profiling of TCR beta VDJ combinations and CDR3 sequences used genomic DNA as the template. TCRdb ran its own pipeline on the public reads, namely fastp trimming at Q25 and MiXCR clone calling, and kept in-frame beta chains. Every distinct CDR3 protein forms one entry, paired with its most common genes and DNA. This sample holds 270,000 or so distinct CDR3 sequences; around 82% were observed only once. The ten top clones hold approximately 40% of the sample. Sequences were obtained from sorted CD4+, CD8+, or CD8+CD57+ T cells (not recorded which) from PBMCs. These receptors were taken from a human donor with aplastic anemia.

The chain couples TRBV7-2 to TRBJ2-5; 7 bases line up with TRBD1. The ends lost 6 bases at V and 4 bases at J; junction bases unmatched: 8. There are 14 residues in the CDR3. Germline CDR1 and CDR2: SGHTA and FQGNSA. The CDR3 spells CASSPGAGGETQYF. The DNA for the CDR3 is TGTGCCAGCAGTCCAGGGGCAGGGGGAGAGACCCAGTACTTC.

The chain uses TRBV19 and TRBJ2-7, with 7 nucleotides matching TRBD1. The CDR3 sequence is 18 residues long. With 9 bases clipped from V and 1 base from J, the junction kept 21 bases outside the gene matches. Germline CDR1 is LNHDA and CDR2 is SQIVND (reference sequence). The CDR3: CASSFLRDGTALSYEQYV. Here the CDR3 DNA reads TGTGCCAGCAGTTTTCTTCGGGACGGGACAGCCCTTTCCTACGAGCAGTACGTC.

This clonotype was seen more than once but under ten times. One junction end disagrees with the germline gene, perhaps due to a read error. This sequence joins TRBV7-9 and TRBJ1-2; D remains ambiguous. Looked up from germline, CDR1 is SEHNR and CDR2 is FQNEAQ (reference sequence). This CDR3 has 15 amino acids. The DNA of the CDR3 is TGTGCCAGCAGCTTTAAAAGAAGCGGCGGGTATGACTACACCTTC. Translating gives CASSFKRSGGYDYTF.

To note about this clonotype: The CDR3 does not end in the conserved phenylalanine or tryptophan, so this is likely a read error. The DNA is omitted, as the CDR3 cannot be located on it reliably, and the CDR3 follows TCRdb's listing. J is TRBJ1-1 and V is TRBV7-3; the table's TRBD1 call for D was not verified on the DNA. Inclusive of both ends, the CDR3 amounts to 13 amino acids. Germline V gives CDR1 SGHTA, CDR2 FQGTGA. The CDR3 loop reads CASSGTHGTEAFS.

This chain links TRBV11-3 with TRBJ2-7; D is unresolved. In germline, CDR1 is SGHNT, CDR2 YENEEA. This CDR3 comprises 14 residues. Trimming left V 3 bases short and J 2 bases short, with 11 bases between. CDR3 residues: CASSFDLLAYEQYF. The CDR3 DNA is TGTGCCAGCAGCTTCGATCTGCTAGCCTACGAGCAGTACTTC.

V gene TRBV7-8 combines with J gene TRBJ1-2, with D uncertain. From germline, CDR1 is SGHVS and CDR2 FQNEAQ. The CDR3 extends over 15 amino acids. V gave up 1 base and J gave up 2 bases, with 11 bases separating them. The CDR3 spells CASSLVAAANYGYTF. The CDR3 coding sequence is TGTGCCAGCAGCTTAGTAGCGGCAGCCAACTATGGCTACACCTTC.

A few counts support this clonotype. J is TRBJ2-7 and V is TRBV10-3; no reliable D call. Looked up from germline, CDR1 is ENHRY and CDR2 is SYGVKD. The CDR3 sequence is 11 residues long. The ends were cut back, 11 bases at V and 7 bases at J, with 15 bases in the middle. The CDR3 DNA reads as TGTGCCGTCCGAGCCTCTGGGGAGCAGTACGTC. It is translated as CAVRASGEQYV.

Worth noting for this clonotype: The DNA is omitted, as the CDR3 cannot be located on it reliably, and the CDR3 follows TCRdb's listing. V is TRBV9 and J is TRBJ2-3. The CDR3 comprises 17 residues, both ends counted. Germline V gene data show CDR1 as SGDLS and CDR2 as YYNGEE. The CDR3 sequence is CASGEAGNIQYFDTQYF.

The J gene is TRBJ2-6, the V gene TRBV9; weak D call: TRBD2 (6 bases). Germline V gene sequence: CDR1 SGDLS, CDR2 YYNGEE. Between the trimmed V and J ends, which lost 4 bases and 8 bases, there was a span of 19 bases. This CDR3 has 16 amino acids. As DNA, the CDR3 is TGTGCCAGCAGCTTAGGGCGAGCGGGCGGGCCCAACGTCCTGACTTTC. It yields the protein CASSLGRAGGPNVLTF.

This clonotype was seen only once. A read error may account for a junction end that differs from germline. The chain couples TRBV7-9 to TRBJ2-3, with a tentative D call TRBD1 (5 bases). This CDR3 spans 13 amino acids. Germline CDR1 is SEHNR and CDR2 is FQNEAQ (reference sequence). Here the CDR3 reads CAYEDAATDTNQF. For the CDR3, the DNA is TGTGCCTACGAGGACGCGGCGACAGATACGAACCAGTTC.

The chain employs TRBV7-9 and TRBJ2-1; D not resolved. V lost 3 bases to trimming and J lost 11 bases, with 20 bases between them. CDR1 SEHNR and CDR2 FQNEAQ come from the germline V gene (reference sequence). The CDR3 loop spans 15 amino acids. CDR3 amino acids: CASSFGPTPYSQQFF. CDR3 DNA: TGTGCCAGCAGCTTCGGGCCAACACCGTACTCTCAGCAGTTCTTC.

The V gene is TRBV7-6, the J gene TRBJ1-1; 7 bases are a match to TRBD1. The CDR3 sequence is 15 residues long. Germline CDR1 reads SGHVS; CDR2 reads FNYEAQ. V lost 5 bases to trimming and J lost 14 bases; unmatched junction nucleotides: 20. The CDR3 nucleotides are TGTGCCAGCAGCCAAATCGACAGGGAGGTCGACGGCTACTTCTTT. This sequence encodes CASSQIDREVDGYFF. The full variable domain, its missing parts supplied by reference TRBV7-6 and TRBJ1-1, is GAGVSQSPRYKVTKRGQDVALRCDPISGHVSLYWYRQALGQGPEFLTYFNYEAQQDKSGLPNDRFSAERPEGSISTLTIQRTEQRDSAMYRCASSQIDREVDGYFFGQGTRLTVV.

DNA for the CDR3: TGTGCCAGCAGTTATAGTGTCATGGGTTACTACGAGCAGTACTTC. Translation gives CASSYSVMGYYEQYF. The chain joins TRBV6-6 to TRBJ2-7, with no clear D. V dropped 3 bases and J dropped 3 bases, with 15 bases sitting between them. Germline V gene lookup returns CDR1 MNHNY and CDR2 SVGAGI (reference sequence). This CDR3 region has 15 residues.

V usage is TRBV9 and J usage is TRBJ1-1; D is uncertain. Germline-derived CDR1 and CDR2 are SGDLS and YYNGEE. V was clipped by 4 bases and J by 10 bases, with 23 bases between them. The CDR3 is 15 residues long. DNA of the CDR3: TGTGCCAGCAGCTTAGGGTCAGATACGCAGACTTTAGCTTTCTTT. It codes for CASSLGSDTQTLAFF.

As to this clonotype: At one of its ends the junction is not consistent with the germline gene, which may arise from a read error. The V call is TRBV9, the J call TRBJ2-7; 7 bases match TRBD2. This CDR3 contains 14 residues. Germline V CDR1 and CDR2: SGDLS, YYNGEE. The chain's CDR3 is CASSLELAVSEKYF. Written as DNA, the CDR3 is TGTGCCAGCAGCTTAGAGCTAGCGGTCTCCGAGAAGTACTTC.

The chain employs TRBV19 and TRBJ1-2; a possible D gene is TRBD1 (6 bases). The V end lost 1 base, the J end lost 5 bases, and 8 bases lay between the germline ends. From germline, CDR1 is LNHDA and CDR2 SQIVND (reference sequence). The CDR3 is 13 residues long. The DNA for the CDR3 is TGTGCCAGTAGTATAGGGCAGGGGTATGGCTACACCTTC. Residues: CASSIGQGYGYTF.

Of note for this clonotype: The CDR3 end shows no conserved phenylalanine or tryptophan, and so a read error is likely. The DNA is omitted, as the CDR3 cannot be located on it reliably, and the CDR3 follows TCRdb's listing. This chain connects TRBV2 to TRBJ1-5; the D segment call TRBD1 is taken from the table without a DNA check. The CDR3 length equals 15 residues, ends included. Looked up from germline, CDR1 is SNHLY and CDR2 is FYNNEI. The CDR3 sequence: CASSDGGAHEQFYQP.

As for this clonotype: Sequence at one end of the junction differs from germline and may be a read error. The chain employs TRBV15 and TRBJ1-5; D is uncertain. CDR1 and CDR2 (germline): LNHNV, YYDKDF (reference sequence). The CDR3 has 14 residues. The chain's CDR3 is CASSKSSSNQPQHF. DNA of the CDR3: TGTGCCAGCAGCAAGTCCTCTAGCAATCAGCCCCAGCACTTT.

The chain uses TRBV20-1 and TRBJ2-1, with TRBD2 matching over 11 bases. This CDR3 spans 13 amino acids. Germline V gives CDR1 DFQATT, CDR2 SNEGSKA (reference sequence). J lost 13 bases, V lost 6 bases, and 11 bases had no gene match. CDR3 nucleotide sequence: TGCAGTGCCCCCGGGACTAGCGGACGGGGACAGTTCTTC. This gives the protein CSAPGTSGRGQFF.

Remarks on this clonotype: At one end, the junction sequence differs from germline, possibly due to a read error. The chain has TRBV5-1 and TRBJ1-1; D not certain. The CDR3 spans 15 residues. Germline values: CDR1 SGHRS, CDR2 YFSETQ. Here the CDR3 reads CASSVGSDTHTEAFF. In nucleotides, the CDR3 is TGTGCCAGCAGCGTAGGTTCCGATACGCACACTGAAGCTTTCTTT.

The chain couples TRBV7-2 to TRBJ2-3; D perhaps matches TRBD2 (6 bases). CDR1 and CDR2 (germline): SGHTA, FQGNSA. V lost 5 bases, J lost 7 bases, and 19 bases lay in between. This CDR3 contains 15 residues. The CDR3 reads CASSPSPGRTNTQYF. Here the CDR3 DNA reads TGTGCCAGCAGCCCCAGCCCGGGACGGACTAATACGCAGTATTTT.

With respect to this clonotype: The junction shows a germline mismatch at one end, possibly a read error. The rearrangement joins TRBV7-9 to TRBJ2-6; D is possibly TRBD1 (6 bases). Germline V gene lookup returns CDR1 SEHNR and CDR2 FQNEAQ (reference sequence). The CDR3 length is 16 residues. The CDR3 DNA reads TGTGCCAGCAGCTTAGCGGCTAGACCCGGGGACAACGACCTGACTTTC. Protein sequence: CASSLAARPGDNDLTF.

J is TRBJ1-3 and V is TRBV4-3; no clear D. The ends were cut back, 3 bases at V and 7 bases at J, with 7 bases in the middle. Germline V gene lookup returns CDR1 LGHNA and CDR2 YSLEER. CDR3 length: 12 residues. CDR3 protein: CASSHKGNTIYF. The CDR3, as DNA: TGCGCCAGCAGCCACAAAGGGAACACCATATATTTT.

This clonotype has only a few counts. J is TRBJ2-1 and V is TRBV15; 10 positions agree with TRBD1. In germline, CDR1 is LNHNV, CDR2 YYDKDF (reference sequence). The V gene end was trimmed by 8 bases and the J gene end by 6 bases; junction bases not matched to a gene: 10. This CDR3 region has 15 residues. The CDR3 region has the DNA TGTGCCACCGCCTCTCGGGACAGGGGCTCCAATGAGCAGTTCTTC. Residues: CATASRDRGSNEQFF. The full variable domain, rest sourced from reference TRBV15 and TRBJ2-1, is DAMVIQNPRYQVTQFGKPVTLSCSQTLNHNVMYWYQQKSSQAPKLLFHYYDKDFNNEADTPDNFQSRRPNTSFCFLDIRSPGLGDTAMYLCATASRDRGSNEQFFGPGTRLTVL.

With regard to this clonotype: This likely comes from a read error, as the CDR3 has no conserved phenylalanine or tryptophan at its end. The limits of the CDR3 on the DNA are not certain, so only TCRdb's listed CDR3 is given. The J gene is TRBJ2-1, the V gene TRBV7-9; TRBD1 is taken as the D call from the table, unchecked against the DNA. Germline loops: CDR1 SEHNR, CDR2 FQNEAQ (reference sequence). Counting both end residues, the CDR3 totals 13 amino acids. CDR3 sequence reads: CASSDQGSHGNDY.

This clonotype showed up many times. V gene TRBV6-2 or TRBV6-3 combines with J gene TRBJ2-7; D gene uncertain. The CDR3 runs to 16 residues. Germline loops: CDR1 MNHEY, CDR2 SVGEGT. The V and J ends lost 0 bases and 2 bases respectively, with 14 bases between them. The chain's CDR3 is CASSYSKNLAPYEQYV. The CDR3, as DNA: TGTGCCAGCAGTTACTCGAAGAATCTGGCCCCCTACGAGCAGTACGTC.

Concerning this clonotype itself: A junction boundary mismatches the germline segment, possibly from a read error. Written as DNA, the CDR3 is TGTGCCACCAGCAGAGGACTAGCCCACAATGCGCAGTTCTTC. Residues: CATSRGLAHNAQFF. The J gene is TRBJ2-1, the V gene TRBV15; TRBD2 aligns across 7 bases. This CDR3 spans 14 amino acids. Per the germline V gene, CDR1 is LNHNV and CDR2 is YYDKDF (reference sequence).